The 8 T cell receptor beta chains reported below all come from one sample, sequenced in a study of blood T cell repertoires in COVID-19 (TCRdb year 2020). Library preparation employed the immunoSEQ multiplex PCR assay. TCRdb retrieved this table from immuneACCESS and kept in-frame rearrangements only. Not all clones are present; in checked studies, unresolved V genes account for under half, and no reason is known for the remainder. Here the sample has some 50,000 clones; more than 75% occur a single time. The top ten clones comprise 8.2% of the sample. Material for sequencing was peripheral blood. These receptors all come from an elderly woman with acute or convalescent COVID-19.

The chain combines TRBV9 with TRBJ1-1; possibly TRBD1 for D (5 bases). This CDR3 spans 15 amino acids. Trimming took 0 bases from V and 6 from J, leaving 15 bases between them. Germline CDR1 and CDR2: SGDLS and YYNGEE. The CDR3 bases are TGTGCCAGCAGCGTAGCTCCTGGGGGGAGCGCTGAAGCTTTCTTT. Residues: CASSVAPGGSAEAFF.

V and J are TRBV2 and TRBJ1-2, with 11 nucleotides matching TRBD1. CDR1 is SNHLY and CDR2 is FYNNEI in the germline V gene. The V gene end was trimmed by 4 bases and the J gene end by 8 bases; junction bases not matched to a gene: 6. The CDR3 consists of 14 residues. The CDR3 DNA sequence: TGTGCCAGCAGTGTCCGGACAGGGGGCCAAGGCTACACCTTC. This gives the protein CASSVRTGGQGYTF.

The V gene is TRBV7-9, the J gene TRBJ2-3; the D gene is possibly TRBD1 (5 bases). In germline, CDR1 is SEHNR, CDR2 FQNEAQ (reference sequence). The V and J ends lost 7 bases and 2 bases respectively, with 13 bases between them. The CDR3 is made up of 14 amino acids. The CDR3 region has the DNA TGTGCCAGCACCCCCGACAGTTTCACAGATACGCAGTATTTT. Translated: CASTPDSFTDTQYF.

The chain uses TRBV21-1 and TRBJ1-6. TRBV21-1 is marked as a pseudogene. This CDR3 region has 17 residues. CDR3 DNA: TGTGCCAGCAGCATACGGAGGGGACCTACGGGTAATTCACCCCTCCACTTT. Translating gives CASSIRRGPTGNSPLHF.

The chain links TRBV7-9 to TRBJ2-1; 8 nucleotides line up with TRBD1. The trim removed 5 bases at V and 6 bases at J, leaving 9 bases unmatched. Per germline, CDR1 SEHNR and CDR2 FQNEAQ (reference sequence). CDR3 length: 15 residues. The CDR3 loop is CASSRQGPLFNEQFF. CDR3 nucleotides: TGTGCCAGCAGCCGACAGGGGCCGCTTTTCAATGAGCAGTTCTTC.

The rearrangement links TRBV18 to TRBJ2-5, with D perhaps matching TRBD2 (6 bases). Germline values: CDR1 KGHSH, CDR2 LQKENI. V was trimmed by 3 bases and J by 5 bases, leaving 16 bases between them. The CDR3 runs to 15 residues. The CDR3 reads CASSPRRDSRETQYF. In DNA form, the CDR3 reads TGTGCCAGCTCACCGCGACGGGACTCAAGGGAGACCCAGTACTTC.

The V and J genes are TRBV30 and TRBJ2-5; tentative D call: TRBD2 (6 bases). Per the germline V gene, CDR1 is GTSNPN and CDR2 is SVGIG (reference sequence). The CDR3 is 14 amino acids. V lost 0 bases and J lost 7, with 15 bases in between. CDR3: CAWSVAGTTGTQYF. CDR3 bases: TGTGCCTGGAGTGTTGCGGGGACCACCGGGACCCAGTACTTC. The whole variable domain, remainder taken from reference TRBV30 and TRBJ2-5, is SQTIHQWPATLVQPVGSPLSLECTVEGTSNPNLYWYRQAAGRGLQLLFYSVGIGQISSEVPQNLSASRPQDRQFILSSKKLLLSDSGFYLCAWSVAGTTGTQYFGPGTRLLVL.

This chain connects TRBV4-2 to TRBJ2-7, with a weak D call TRBD2 (6 bases). Germline V gives CDR1 LGHNA, CDR2 YNFKEQ. The V end was cut by 1 base, the J end by 3 bases, with 13 bases between. This CDR3 has 15 residues. The DNA of the CDR3 is TGTGCCAGCAGCCAAGGGGAGACTAGAGACTACGAGCAGTACTTC. As protein: CASSQGETRDYEQYF.